This T cell receptor (beta chain) is from a study of blood T cell repertoires in COVID-19. Study context: The United States, Italy and Spain provided the acute and convalescent COVID-19 samples.

V was cut by 4 bases and J by 7 bases, with 7 bases left in between. This CDR3 region has 10 residues. The germline gives CDR1 SQVTM, CDR2 ANQGSEA. Assay used: immunoSEQ multiplex PCR; TCRdb lists only in-frame clones, some missing. The sample includes approximately 140,000 clones, 80% to 90% of them seen just once. This clonotype originated in a man between 65 and 85 years old with acute or convalescent COVID-19. Sequenced sample: peripheral blood. This chain links TRBV29-1 with TRBJ1-2; no reliable D call. CDR3 nucleotide sequence: TGCAGCGTTGGTGTAGTTGGCTACACCTTC. Translating gives CSVGVVGYTF.